The 21 T cell receptor beta chains reported below all come from one sample, sequenced in a study of regulatory and conventional T cells in RAG deficiency listed by TCRdb under 2017. The library was built by means of the immunoSEQ multiplex PCR assay. The clones in this table, taken by TCRdb from immuneACCESS, are in-frame only. Not every clone is retained; where verified, under half of the shortfall comes from an unresolved V gene, and the cause of the rest is unknown. This sample holds about 28,000 clones; about nine tenths were observed only once. The biggest ten clones account for 0.7% to 0.95% of the sample. Before genomic DNA extraction, regulatory T cells were purified from blood as CD4+CD25-high CD127-low cells. The sample also formed part of further work on regulatory T cells. The second investigation adds: The multiplex PCR relied on 52 forward TRBV primers and 13 reverse TRBJ primers, and amplification bias was corrected through assay-based and computational methods.

Sequencing was performed on Tregs sorted from blood. These receptors were collected from a human donor in good health.

The count of this clone is one. This chain joins TRBV6-6 and TRBJ1-1; D is undetermined. This CDR3 spans 11 amino acids. V lost 8 bases, J lost 10 bases, and 14 bases lay in between. Germline lookup yields CDR1 MNHNY and CDR2 SVGAGI (reference sequence). As DNA, the CDR3 is TGTGCCAGCGGCTATAGACTCGGAGCTTTCTTT. It encodes CASGYRLGAFF.

The genes are TRBV7-3 and TRBJ2-6; D unresolved. Trimming left V 5 bases short and J 0 bases short, with 14 bases between. The CDR3 covers 17 residues. Germline V gene lookup returns CDR1 SGHTA and CDR2 FQGTGA. DNA for the CDR3: TGTGCCAGCAGCCCCCGGACCCTGAGCTCTGGGGCCAACGTCCTGACTTTC. Residues: CASSPRTLSSGANVLTF.

This rearrangement joins TRBV4-2 to TRBJ1-6; perhaps TRBD1 as D (6 bases). The germline V gene has CDR1 LGHNA and CDR2 YNFKEQ. Between the trimmed V and J ends, which lost 2 bases and 0 bases, there was a span of 14 bases. This CDR3 has 18 amino acids. CDR3: CASSQRGHLPSYNSPLHF. Here the CDR3 DNA reads TGTGCCAGCAGCCAACGGGGACACCTACCCTCCTATAATTCACCCCTCCACTTT.

J is TRBJ2-5 and V is TRBV6-1; D ambiguous. V was cut by 4 bases and J by 4 bases, with 7 bases left in between. CDR1 and CDR2 (germline): MNHNS, SASEGT. The CDR3 is 12 amino acids. The CDR3 region has the DNA TGTGCCAGCAGTGGAGTAGGAGAGACCCAGTACTTC. Translation: CASSGVGETQYF.

This chain joins TRBV9 and TRBJ2-5; TRBD2 aligns across 7 bases. The CDR3 covers 16 residues. Trimming took 4 bases from V and 5 from J; bases not matched to a gene: 14. Germline V CDR1 and CDR2: SGDLS, YYNGEE. CDR3 DNA sequence: TGTGCCAGCAGCAATACGCAGCGGGGCCTTCGCGAGACCCAGTACTTC. Translated: CASSNTQRGLRETQYF.

This clone has a handful of counts. This chain links TRBV7-9 with TRBJ1-3, with no clear D. The germline V gene encodes CDR1 SEHNR and CDR2 FQNEAQ (reference sequence). CDR3 length equals 16 residues. Trimming took off 1 base at V and 0 bases at J, with 10 bases between the two ends. The CDR3 here is CASSLVGVSSGNTIYF. The CDR3 DNA is TGTGCCAGCAGCTTAGTAGGCGTAAGCTCTGGAAACACCATATATTTT.

The rearrangement joins TRBV5-1 to TRBJ1-2; 7 nucleotides align to TRBD1. The CDR3 runs to 12 residues. The germline gives CDR1 SGHRS, CDR2 YFSETQ. V dropped 3 bases and J dropped 7; count of bases not matched to a gene: 3. In DNA, the CDR3 is TGCGCCAGCAGCTCAAGGACAGGTGGCTACACCTTC. This encodes CASSSRTGGYTF. The variable domain in full, with the rest retrieved from reference TRBV5-1 and TRBJ1-2, is KAGVTQTPRYLIKTRGQQVTLSCSPISGHRSVSWYQQTPGQGLQFLFEYFSETQRNKGNFPGRFSGRQFSNSRSEMNVSTLELGDSALYLCASSSRTGGYTFGSGTRLTVV.

This chain connects TRBV6-5 to TRBJ1-4; 9 bases map to TRBD1. CDR3 length equals 15 residues. V gave up 7 bases and J gave up 4 bases; unmatched junction bases: 7. Germline CDR1 MNHEY, CDR2 SVGAGI. The CDR3 DNA follows: TGTGCCAGCATGGGGCCGACAGGGGGTAATGAAAAACTGTTTTTT. Its protein is CASMGPTGGNEKLFF.

This chain links TRBV2 with TRBJ1-6; 7 bases are a match to TRBD1. Trimming removed 4 bases from V and 0 bases from J; junction bases left unmatched: 0. The CDR3 is 15 amino acids. The germline V gene has CDR1 SNHLY and CDR2 FYNNEI. CDR3 in DNA: TGTGCCAGCAGTGGGGACAGCTCCTATAATTCACCCCTCCACTTT. It encodes CASSGDSSYNSPLHF.

The chain employs TRBV28 and TRBJ2-1, with 11 bases matching TRBD2. From germline, CDR1 is MDHEN and CDR2 SYDVKM. This CDR3 comprises 15 residues. The V gene end was trimmed by 4 bases and the J gene end by 4 bases; junction bases not matched to a gene: 3. The CDR3 loop is CASSWGLAVYNEQFF. The CDR3 nucleotides read TGTGCCAGCAGTTGGGGACTAGCGGTGTACAATGAGCAGTTCTTC.

The table lists this clone with a count of one. This chain uses TRBV5-5 with TRBJ1-1; D uncertain. Germline V gene lookup returns CDR1 SGHKS and CDR2 YYEKEE (reference sequence). The CDR3 consists of 11 residues. Trimming cost V 0 bases and J 3 bases, with 0 bases left between them. CDR3: CASSLDTEAFF. In nucleotides, the CDR3 is TGTGCCAGCAGCTTGGACACTGAAGCTTTCTTT.

The rearrangement joins TRBV27 to TRBJ2-1; tentatively, D is TRBD1 (5 bases). The V end lost 1 base, the J end lost 7 bases, and 14 bases lay between the germline ends. CDR1 is MNHEY and CDR2 is SMNVEV in the germline V gene (reference sequence). This CDR3 contains 15 residues. CDR3 coding DNA: TGTGCCAGCAGTTTATATCCCCAGGGATCGAATGAGCAGTTCTTC. It translates to CASSLYPQGSNEQFF.

A single count supports this clone. The V call is TRBV5-1, the J call TRBJ1-1; 11 nucleotides align to TRBD1. The V segment lost 4 bases and the J segment 5 bases; nucleotides outside the gene matches: 7. Germline CDR1 and CDR2: SGHRS and YFSETQ. The CDR3 spans 15 residues. CDR3 region: CASSLGQGASTEAFF. CDR3 DNA sequence: TGCGCCAGCAGCCTAGGACAGGGGGCAAGTACTGAAGCTTTCTTT.

The CDR3 spells CASSLVLGVDEQFF. Written as DNA, the CDR3 is TGCGCCAGCAGCTTGGTGTTGGGGGTGGATGAGCAGTTCTTC. The genes are TRBV5-1 and TRBJ2-1; D may correspond to TRBD1 or TRBD2 (5 bases each). The CDR3 sequence is 14 residues long. Trimming pared 0 bases from V and 8 bases from J, leaving 12 bases between. From germline, CDR1 is SGHRS and CDR2 YFSETQ.

This chain joins TRBV5-1 and TRBJ2-3; D is uncertain. Trimming removed 5 bases at V and 0 bases at J, with 16 bases between. Germline V gene lookup returns CDR1 SGHRS and CDR2 YFSETQ. This CDR3 has 16 amino acids. The CDR3 protein is CASSRRSAASTDTQYF. The CDR3 region has the DNA TGCGCCAGCAGTCGACGGAGCGCCGCTAGCACAGATACGCAGTATTTT.

V usage is TRBV11-2 and J usage is TRBJ1-1, with D unresolved. Trimming left V 1 base short and J 7 bases short, with 7 bases between. The CDR3 extends over 12 amino acids. Germline CDR1 is SGHAT and CDR2 is FQNNGV. DNA for the CDR3: TGTGCCAGCAGCTTAGTTCAGAGTGAAGCTTTCTTT. Protein: CASSLVQSEAFF.

The chain couples TRBV6-5 to TRBJ2-1; possible D gene TRBD1, 5 bases. The ends were cut back, 5 bases at V and 8 bases at J, with 13 bases in the middle. The germline CDR1 and CDR2 sequences are MNHEY and SVGAGI. This CDR3 contains 13 residues. The CDR3 is CASSRQGLDEQFF. In DNA form, the CDR3 reads TGTGCCAGCAGTCGTCAGGGTCTCGATGAGCAGTTCTTC.

There are a few counts of this clone. The J gene is TRBJ2-5, the V gene TRBV6-6, with D perhaps TRBD2 (6 bases). This CDR3 contains 14 residues. V was trimmed by 0 bases and J by 4 bases, leaving 9 bases between them. Per germline, CDR1 MNHNY and CDR2 SVGAGI (reference sequence). CDR3 nucleotide sequence: TGTGCCAGCAGTTACTCGGGGCGGGGAGAGACCCAGTACTTC. Its translation: CASSYSGRGETQYF.

The V gene is TRBV28, the J gene TRBJ2-5; a possible D gene is TRBD2 (5 bases). The CDR3 length is 10 residues. Trimming took off 6 bases at V and 7 bases at J, with 6 bases between the two ends. Germline assignment: CDR1 MDHEN and CDR2 SYDVKM. The CDR3 reads CASSEGTQYF. The DNA of the CDR3 is TGTGCCAGCAGCGAGGGGACCCAGTACTTC.

CDR3 sequence: CANSVTSTDTQYF. In DNA form, the CDR3 reads TGTGCCAATTCGGTGACTAGCACAGATACGCAGTATTTT. V is TRBV10-3 and J is TRBJ2-3; no firm D call. V was cut by 10 bases and J by 0 bases, with 11 bases left in between. Germline assignment: CDR1 ENHRY and CDR2 SYGVKD. CDR3 length: 13 residues.

The chain employs TRBV27 and TRBJ2-6; TRBD1 matches at 9 bases. The CDR3 covers 18 residues. With 5 bases clipped from V and 0 bases from J, the junction kept 8 bases outside the gene matches. Germline values: CDR1 MNHEY, CDR2 SMNVEV (reference sequence). The CDR3: CASSPHRDRASGANVLTF. The CDR3 DNA follows: TGTGCCAGCAGTCCCCACCGGGACAGGGCCTCTGGGGCCAACGTCCTGACTTTC.